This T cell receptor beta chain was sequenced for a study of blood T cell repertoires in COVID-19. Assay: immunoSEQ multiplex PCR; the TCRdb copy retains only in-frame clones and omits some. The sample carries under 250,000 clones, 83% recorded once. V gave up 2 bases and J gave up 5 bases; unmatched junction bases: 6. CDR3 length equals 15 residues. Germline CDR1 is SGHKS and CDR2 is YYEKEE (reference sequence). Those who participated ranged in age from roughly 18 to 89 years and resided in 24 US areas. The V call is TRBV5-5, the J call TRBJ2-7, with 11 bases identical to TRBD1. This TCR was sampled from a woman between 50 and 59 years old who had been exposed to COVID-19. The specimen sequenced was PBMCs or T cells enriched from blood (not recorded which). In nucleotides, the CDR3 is TGTGCCAGCAGCTTTACCGGACAGGGGGCTAACGAGCAGTACTTC. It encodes CASSFTGQGANEQYF.